These 9 T cell receptor beta chains share one sample of origin, sequenced in a study of tumor-infiltrating lymphocytes in localized non-small cell lung cancer. The method was immunoSEQ multiplex PCR; TCRdb's version includes in-frame clones alone and lacks a portion of them. The sample carries roughly 16,000 clones, 78% recorded once. Material for sequencing was lung tumor tissue. Receptors originate from a human donor with non-small cell lung cancer.

The V and J genes are TRBV27 and TRBJ2-3, with a possible D match to TRBD1 (6 bases). This CDR3 region has 13 residues. The germline CDR1 and CDR2 sequences are MNHEY and SMNVEV (reference sequence). Trimming cost V 4 bases and J 4 bases, with 9 bases left between them. CDR3 in amino acids: CASSYNRADTQYF. The CDR3 coding sequence is TGTGCCAGCAGTTACAACAGGGCAGATACGCAGTATTTT.

The chain couples TRBV19 to TRBJ1-5; no firm D call. The V end lost 5 bases, the J end lost 6 bases, and 20 bases lay between the germline ends. The CDR3 has 16 amino acids. Germline CDR1 reads LNHDA; CDR2 reads SQIVND (reference sequence). This chain's CDR3 is CASSLEAMGLSQPQHF. Written as DNA, the CDR3 is TGTGCCAGTAGTTTGGAGGCCATGGGGTTGTCTCAGCCCCAGCATTTT. The entire variable domain, with the rest obtained from reference TRBV19 and TRBJ1-5, is as follows: DGGITQSPKYLFRKEGQNVTLSCEQNLNHDAMYWYRQDPGQGLRLIYYSQIVNDFQKGDIAEGYSVSREKKESFPLTVTSAQKNPTAFYLCASSLEAMGLSQPQHFGDGTRLSIL.

Here the CDR3 reads CASRSRADGNYGYTF. The DNA of the CDR3 is TGTGCCAGCAGAAGCCGAGCCGACGGGAACTATGGCTACACCTTC. The rearrangement uses TRBV6-1 and TRBJ1-2; unclear D gene. CDR3 length: 15 amino acids. V lost 6 bases to trimming and J lost 2 bases, with 16 bases between them. From germline, CDR1 is MNHNS and CDR2 SASEGT.

The V gene is TRBV7-6, the J gene TRBJ2-3, with TRBD2 identical over 11 bases. The CDR3 sequence is 16 residues long. Germline CDR1 reads SGHVS; CDR2 reads FNYEAQ. V trimming: 6 bases; J trimming: 6 bases; junction bases outside the gene matches: 11. In DNA, the CDR3 is TGTGCCAGCAGTTCGACTAGCGGGGACTTCGGGGATACGCAGTATTTT. Residues: CASSSTSGDFGDTQYF.

The chain uses TRBV7-2 and TRBJ2-1; D might be TRBD1 or TRBD2, each matching 5 bases. There are 14 residues in the CDR3. The V end was cut by 4 bases, the J end by 1 base, with 8 bases between. Germline V gene sequence: CDR1 SGHTA, CDR2 FQGNSA. CDR3 sequence reads: CASSSGQSYNEQFF. The CDR3 DNA is TGTGCCAGCAGCTCGGGGCAGTCCTACAATGAGCAGTTCTTC.

The chain couples TRBV5-6 to TRBJ2-3; D remains ambiguous. V was pared by 0 bases and J by 5 bases, with 4 bases between. The CDR3 is 12 residues long. Germline CDR1 reads SGHDT; CDR2 reads YYEEEE. The CDR3 bases are TGTGCCAGCAGCTTGGGCGTAGATACGCAGTATTTT. It encodes CASSLGVDTQYF.

The gene calls are TRBV5-1 and TRBJ2-5; D possibly corresponds to TRBD2 (5 bases). CDR3 length: 14 residues. The germline V gene has CDR1 SGHRS and CDR2 YFSETQ. The ends were cut back, 5 bases at V and 4 bases at J, with 15 bases in the middle. CDR3 residues: CASSYSGFGETQYF. The CDR3, as DNA: TGCGCCAGCAGTTATTCGGGGTTCGGAGAGACCCAGTACTTC.

This chain connects TRBV7-2 to TRBJ1-2; no clear D gene. The V and J ends lost 1 base and 14 bases respectively, with 11 bases between them. CDR1 is SGHTA, CDR2 FQGNSA, per germline. The CDR3 runs to 11 residues. The CDR3 DNA is TGTGCCAGCAGCTTAGATTGGACCCCAACCTTC. This sequence encodes CASSLDWTPTF.

A word on this clone: This sample also contains other DNA sequences that code for the same CDR3. This rearrangement joins TRBV6-1 to TRBJ2-1; D remains unclear. This CDR3 spans 15 amino acids. Germline values: CDR1 MNHNS, CDR2 SASEGT. Trimming stripped 2 bases from V and 0 bases from J, with 8 bases between. Here the CDR3 reads CASSEPRSSYNEQFF. Here the CDR3 DNA reads TGTGCCAGCAGTGAACCTCGGTCCTCCTACAATGAGCAGTTCTTC.